These 25 T cell receptor beta chains originate from one sample sequenced in a study of shared clonotypes between healthy human individuals. Method: immunoSEQ multiplex PCR; TCRdb's copy keeps in-frame clones and lacks some. The sample holds hundreds of thousands of clones, about three quarters seen once. Sequenced material: memory CD4+ T cells sorted from blood. Stated subset: CD45RA-negative fraction. Receptors were obtained from a woman under 40 in good health.

V is TRBV5-1 and J is TRBJ2-2; D may correspond to TRBD1 or TRBD2 (5 bases each). CDR3 size: 15 residues. V gave up 4 bases and J gave up 3 bases, with 13 bases separating them. Germline CDR1 and CDR2: SGHRS and YFSETQ. DNA of the CDR3: TGCGCCAGCAGCAAGGGGACGGAATACACCGGGGAGCTGTTTTTT. Translating it yields CASSKGTEYTGELFF.

This sequence joins TRBV7-9 and TRBJ2-7; tentatively, D is TRBD1 (6 bases). Trimming removed 5 bases from V and 2 bases from J, with 16 bases in between. The V gene's germline CDR1 is SEHNR and CDR2 FQNEAQ (reference sequence). The CDR3 totals 15 residues. The CDR3 DNA reads TGTGCCAGCAGCACGACGACACAGGGACCCTACGAGCAGTACTTC. Protein: CASSTTTQGPYEQYF.

The chain is built from TRBV2 and TRBJ2-3, with 8 bases aligning to TRBD2. J lost 5 bases, V lost 6 bases, and 13 bases had no gene match. Germline CDR1 SNHLY, CDR2 FYNNEI. The CDR3 covers 16 residues. CDR3 residues: CASRISAGAPGDTQYF. The CDR3 nucleotides read TGTGCCAGCAGGATTTCAGCGGGAGCTCCAGGAGATACGCAGTATTTT.

The CDR3 nucleotides are TGCAGTGCTAGCCAGGGGGGCGAGCAGTACTTC. Translated, it gives CSASQGGEQYF. The chain joins TRBV20-1 to TRBJ2-7; a weak D match, TRBD1 (7 bases). The V gene's germline CDR1 is DFQATT and CDR2 SNEGSKA (reference sequence). This CDR3 spans 11 amino acids. Trimming removed 3 bases from V and 6 bases from J, with 9 bases in between.

This clone was counted between two and nine times. The rearrangement uses TRBV2 and TRBJ2-7; TRBD1 or TRBD2 may be the D gene (6 bases each). This CDR3 has 16 amino acids. Deletions cut 2 bases from V and 2 bases from J, with 16 bases between. Germline CDR1 is SNHLY and CDR2 is FYNNEI. CDR3 bases: TGTGCCAGCAGTGAATACGGGGGCGCGGGGCCCTACGAGCAGTACTTC. This encodes CASSEYGGAGPYEQYF.

The V gene is TRBV27, the J gene TRBJ1-4; 10 positions match TRBD1. The CDR3 extends over 16 amino acids. V shed 6 bases, J shed 7 bases, and the junction held 11 bases outside the gene matches. Per the germline V gene, CDR1 is MNHEY and CDR2 is SMNVEV (reference sequence). CDR3 in DNA: TGTGCCAGCAGACTCTACCCGGGACAGGGGTTTGAAAAACTGTTTTTT. Translation gives CASRLYPGQGFEKLFF.

This chain uses TRBV28 with TRBJ1-3; D perhaps matches TRBD1 (6 bases). V dropped 5 bases and J dropped 5 bases, with 10 bases sitting between them. In germline, CDR1 is MDHEN, CDR2 SYDVKM. The CDR3 runs 13 residues. CDR3 bases: TGTGCCAGCAGTCTAAGGGACAGAAACACCATATATTTT. Translated: CASSLRDRNTIYF.

The chain links TRBV5-1 to TRBJ2-3; 11 bases are shared with TRBD2. The CDR3 is 14 residues long. Germline-derived CDR1 and CDR2 are SGHRS and YFSETQ. The junction had 2 bases not matched to a gene; V was cut back by 1 base and J by 7 bases. The CDR3 loop reads CASSLRLAGNTQYF. The CDR3 DNA sequence: TGCGCCAGCAGCTTGAGACTAGCGGGGAATACGCAGTATTTT. The variable domain in full, completed from reference TRBV5-1 and TRBJ2-3, reads KAGVTQTPRYLIKTRGQQVTLSCSPISGHRSVSWYQQTPGQGLQFLFEYFSETQRNKGNFPGRFSGRQFSNSRSEMNVSTLELGDSALYLCASSLRLAGNTQYFGPGTRLTVL.

The chain links TRBV5-4 to TRBJ2-5; D may be TRBD1 (6 bases). Germline V gene lookup returns CDR1 SGHNT and CDR2 YYREEE (reference sequence). The ends were cut back, 3 bases at V and 2 bases at J, with 17 bases in the middle. CDR3 length: 16 amino acids. In DNA, the CDR3 is TGTGCCAGCAGCTGGGGGCGTGGGGGTCTACAAGAGACCCAGTACTTC. Protein: CASSWGRGGLQETQYF.

The chain is built from TRBV19 and TRBJ1-1; no reliable D call. The germline V gene encodes CDR1 LNHDA and CDR2 SQIVND (reference sequence). The V and J ends lost 1 base and 2 bases respectively, with 8 bases between them. CDR3 size: 14 residues. The CDR3 protein is CASSIGVLNTEAFF. CDR3 DNA: TGTGCCAGTAGTATAGGGGTTCTTAACACTGAAGCTTTCTTT.

This sequence joins TRBV28 and TRBJ1-2, with TRBD1 as a possible D gene (5 bases). CDR1 MDHEN and CDR2 SYDVKM come from the germline V gene. This CDR3 is built from 14 residues. Between the trimmed V and J ends, which lost 6 bases and 7 bases, there was a span of 18 bases. The CDR3 loop reads CASRTGGGASGYTF. CDR3 bases: TGTGCCAGCAGGACCGGGGGGGGTGCGAGTGGCTACACCTTC.

This clone was detected only a few times. The chain uses TRBV27 and TRBJ2-5; 12 bases align to TRBD1. The CDR3 consists of 15 residues. V lost 6 bases and J lost 5; bases outside the gene matches: 7. CDR1 is MNHEY, CDR2 SMNVEV, per germline (reference sequence). The CDR3 sequence is CASSQGTGGRETQYF. The CDR3 bases are TGTGCCAGCAGCCAAGGGACAGGGGGCCGGGAGACCCAGTACTTC.

The chain links TRBV5-1 to TRBJ2-6; 10 bases are shared with TRBD1. V shed 0 bases and J 2 bases; nucleotides not matched to a gene: 5. Germline V gives CDR1 SGHRS, CDR2 YFSETQ. The CDR3 is 18 amino acids. The CDR3 reads CASSLAPGTGAGANVLTF. CDR3 nucleotide sequence: TGCGCCAGCAGCTTGGCCCCCGGGACAGGGGCTGGGGCCAACGTCCTGACTTTC.

This clone showed up just a few times. J is TRBJ2-5 and V is TRBV7-3, with D tentatively TRBD1 (7 bases). Germline-derived CDR1 and CDR2 are SGHTA and FQGTGA. The CDR3 contains 14 residues. V was shortened by 5 bases and J by 5 bases, with 15 bases between the two germline ends. The CDR3 is CASSLGGGGETQYF. The CDR3, as DNA: TGTGCCAGCAGCCTCGGAGGGGGCGGGGAGACCCAGTACTTC.

V is TRBV5-6 and J is TRBJ2-4, with 9 bases fitting TRBD1. V was pared by 2 bases and J by 7 bases, with 4 bases of the junction left unmatched. Germline-derived CDR1 and CDR2 are SGHDT and YYEEEE. The CDR3 is 14 amino acids. This CDR3 reads CASSFWTGVNIQYF. CDR3 DNA sequence: TGTGCCAGCAGCTTTTGGACAGGGGTGAACATTCAGTACTTC.

The chain couples TRBV6-5 to TRBJ1-5; 9 nucleotides match TRBD1. The CDR3 is 13 amino acids. The J segment lost 6 bases and the V segment lost 6 bases, leaving 3 bases of the junction unmatched. Looked up from germline, CDR1 is MNHEY and CDR2 is SVGAGI. CDR3 DNA sequence: TGTGCCAGCAGACGACAGGGGGGTCAGCCCCAGCATTTT. Its translation is CASRRQGGQPQHF.

The chain combines TRBV2 with TRBJ2-3, with 13 bases matching TRBD2. This CDR3 region has 18 residues. The germline V gene has CDR1 SNHLY and CDR2 FYNNEI. V lost 3 bases, J lost 8 bases, and 14 bases stayed unmatched. DNA for the CDR3: TGTGCCAGCAGTGACCCCGGACTAGCGGGGGTTCCGACGGGTACGCAGTATTTT. Encoded protein: CASSDPGLAGVPTGTQYF.

CDR3 nucleotides: TGTGCCAGCAGCAACGGACCTGGGAACATTCAGTACTTC. Its translation is CASSNGPGNIQYF. The V and J genes are TRBV7-2 and TRBJ2-4; D gene uncertain. The V and J ends lost 5 bases and 7 bases respectively, with 12 bases between them. The CDR3 spans 13 residues. The germline CDR1 and CDR2 sequences are SGHTA and FQGNSA.

V usage is TRBV5-1 and J usage is TRBJ2-7, with 10 nucleotides matching TRBD1. Germline-derived CDR1 and CDR2 are SGHRS and YFSETQ. Germline trimming cut 5 bases from V and 6 bases from J; bases unmatched to any gene: 8. This CDR3 has 14 residues. CDR3 in DNA: TGCGCCAGCAGGACCGGGACAGGGGACCTCGAGCAGTACTTC. Amino acid sequence: CASRTGTGDLEQYF. The complete variable domain, with remaining parts taken from reference TRBV5-1 and TRBJ2-7, reads KAGVTQTPRYLIKTRGQQVTLSCSPISGHRSVSWYQQTPGQGLQFLFEYFSETQRNKGNFPGRFSGRQFSNSRSEMNVSTLELGDSALYLCASRTGTGDLEQYFGPGTRLTVT.

Ten or more counts support this clone. This sequence joins TRBV25-1 and TRBJ2-1; TRBD1 matches at 8 bases. Germline V lookup: CDR1 MGHDK, CDR2 SYGVNS. This CDR3 spans 15 amino acids. The ends lost 2 bases at V and 6 bases at J; junction bases unmatched: 6. CDR3 sequence (DNA): TGTGCCAGCAGTGAACCCGGGACAGGCCGCAATGAGCAGTTCTTC. The encoded protein is CASSEPGTGRNEQFF. Supplemented by reference TRBV25-1 and TRBJ2-1, the full variable domain reads EADIYQTPRYLVIGTGKKITLECSQTMGHDKMYWYQQDPGMELHLIHYSYGVNSTEKGDLSSESTVSRIRTEHFPLTLESARPSHTSQYLCASSEPGTGRNEQFFGPGTRLTVL.

The chain uses TRBV2 and TRBJ2-3; D ambiguous. The CDR3 has 15 amino acids. Germline CDR1 reads SNHLY; CDR2 reads FYNNEI. V was clipped by 3 bases and J by 2 bases, with 12 bases between them. This CDR3 is CASSDWLRNTDTQYF. As DNA, the CDR3 is TGTGCCAGCAGTGATTGGCTCCGGAACACAGATACGCAGTATTTT.

This clone has a count of ten or more. The chain uses TRBV2 and TRBJ1-5; the match to TRBD1 covers 7 bases. V was clipped by 5 bases and J by 3 bases; unmatched bases: 4. Germline loops: CDR1 SNHLY, CDR2 FYNNEI. The CDR3 consists of 14 residues. The CDR3 loop is CASSQDRVNQPQHF. In DNA, the CDR3 is TGTGCCAGCAGTCAAGACAGGGTCAATCAGCCCCAGCATTTT.

This rearrangement joins TRBV2 to TRBJ2-7, with 10 nucleotides matching TRBD1. This CDR3 has 14 amino acids. Unmatched junction bases numbered 4, after V lost 6 bases and J lost 2 bases. Per germline, CDR1 SNHLY and CDR2 FYNNEI. The CDR3 loop reads CASSGQGGTYEQYF. The CDR3, as DNA: TGTGCCAGCAGCGGACAGGGGGGAACCTACGAGCAGTACTTC.

About this clone itself: Given a far larger clone just one base away, this is likely a sequencing read error. Other DNA sequences in the same sample also yield this CDR3. The V gene is TRBV7-2, the J gene TRBJ2-3; no clear D. Germline-derived CDR1 and CDR2 are SGHTA and FQGNSA. The germline V and J ends were trimmed by 5 bases and 2 bases, with 5 bases remaining between them. This CDR3 region has 12 residues. The CDR3 nucleotides are TGTGCCAGCAGCGCCTACACAGATACGCAGTATTTT. Protein: CASSAYTDTQYF. Filled out from reference TRBV7-2 and TRBJ2-3, the complete variable domain reads GAGVSQSPSNKVTEKGKDVELRCDPISGHTALYWYRQSLGQGLEFLIYFQGNSAPDKSGLPSDRFSAERTGGSVSTLTIQRTQQEDSAVYLCASSAYTDTQYFGPGTRLTVL.

This sequence joins TRBV28 and TRBJ2-3; 9 bases match TRBD2. Germline V gene sequence: CDR1 MDHEN, CDR2 SYDVKM. This CDR3 comprises 15 residues. The junction had 4 bases not matched to a gene; V was cut back by 5 bases and J by 1 base. CDR3 DNA: TGTGCCAGCAGTGTAGCGGGAGCCGGCACAGATACGCAGTATTTT. It encodes CASSVAGAGTDTQYF.